This TCR beta chain derives from a study of OX40 agonist ivuxolimab in advanced cancers. Whole-study context: The diagnoses of dose-escalation patients were hepatocellular carcinoma, melanoma, renal cell or head and neck cancer. A male proportion of 82.7% was recorded, with mean age about 62 years and range roughly 23 to 79.

TCRdb's copy holds only in-frame clones and misses some; the assay was immunoSEQ multiplex PCR. The table lists roughly 45,000 clones, roughly 80% of them singletons. Study outcomes and limitations: At doses 0.1 to 3.0 mg/kg, CD4+ and CD8+ clones expanded.

Germline CDR1 reads MDHEN; CDR2 reads SYDVKM. The CDR3 sequence is 13 residues long. Trimming left V 5 bases short and J 0 bases short, with 8 bases between. Autoimmune disease history or systemic immunosuppression was exclusionary. Worth noting for this clone: Its antigen is unidentified.

The V gene is TRBV28, the J gene TRBJ2-7; maybe TRBD2 (6 bases). This receptor was obtained from an adult with an advanced solid tumor such as melanoma, head and neck, liver or kidney cancer. Specimen: CD4+ or CD8+ T cells sorted from blood, collected in a trial of the OX40 agonist ivuxolimab. The chain's CDR3 is CASSRRVSYEQYF. The CDR3 DNA reads as TGTGCCAGCAGTCGGAGGGTCTCCTACGAGCAGTACTTC.